These T cell receptor beta chains were read from a single sample in a study of T cell responses to AZD1222 COVID-19 vaccine. Assay: immunoSEQ multiplex PCR; the TCRdb copy retains only in-frame clones and omits some. Found here are 94,000 or so clones, 85% to 90% of them singletons; the top ten hold approximately 27%. Sequenced here: peripheral blood, sampled on day 0 of AZD1222 vaccination. The receptor set was obtained from an adult in good health. Both conserved end residues are part of each CDR3.

v_call: TRBV2
j_call: TRBJ1-5
cdr3_aa: CASSPQGSNQPQHF

v_call: TRBV5-1
j_call: TRBJ2-7
cdr3_aa: CASSFGTGDVHEQYF

v_call: TRBV6-6
j_call: TRBJ1-5
cdr3_aa: CASSYPDSNQPQHF

v_call: TRBV3-1/TRBV3-2
j_call: TRBJ2-3
cdr3_aa: CASSHPQVRADTQYF

v_call: TRBV6-5
j_call: TRBJ2-6
cdr3_aa: CATGVPGANVLTF

v_call: TRBV9
j_call: TRBJ2-5
cdr3_aa: CASSPSGSGRAKETQYF

v_call: TRBV2
j_call: TRBJ1-2
cdr3_aa: CASRRQGEGYTF

v_call: TRBV12-3/TRBV12-4
j_call: TRBJ1-6
cdr3_aa: CASSRQGLLTLHF

v_call: TRBV11-2
j_call: TRBJ2-2
cdr3_aa: CASMRGLRRDTGELFF

v_call: TRBV3-1/TRBV3-2
j_call: TRBJ2-1
cdr3_aa: CASSFGGRSFNEQFF

v_call: TRBV28
j_call: TRBJ2-2
cdr3_aa: CASSFRKIGELFF

v_call: TRBV5-8
j_call: TRBJ1-2
cdr3_aa: CASSSPGRGYGYTF

v_call: TRBV19
j_call: TRBJ2-7
cdr3_aa: CASRGTGAVEQYF

v_call: TRBV12-2
j_call: TRBJ2-5
cdr3_aa: CASRLKTQYF

v_call: TRBV5-1
j_call: TRBJ2-7
cdr3_aa: CASSPPGRSSYEQYF

v_call: TRBV18
j_call: TRBJ1-6
cdr3_aa: CASSPGQGSNSPLHF

v_call: TRBV5-8
j_call: TRBJ2-7
cdr3_aa: CASSLDSLPHEQYF

v_call: TRBV7-2
j_call: TRBJ1-1
cdr3_aa: CASSSGPNEAFF

v_call: TRBV10-3
j_call: TRBJ1-2
cdr3_aa: CAISELAGAGYGYTF

v_call: TRBV5-1
j_call: TRBJ2-7
cdr3_aa: CASSLAGTSYEQYF

v_call: TRBV7-9
j_call: TRBJ2-7
cdr3_aa: CASSHGQGAGEQYF

v_call: TRBV18
j_call: TRBJ1-1
cdr3_aa: CASSLGGLSNTEAFF

v_call: TRBV7-9
j_call: TRBJ2-3
cdr3_aa: CASSLSGSSADTQYF

v_call: TRBV7-3
j_call: TRBJ1-3
cdr3_aa: CASSSGLGGNTIYF

v_call: TRBV6-2/TRBV6-3
j_call: TRBJ2-3
cdr3_aa: CASSAESSGTDTQYF

v_call: TRBV14
j_call: TRBJ1-2
cdr3_aa: CASSDEWGGYTF

v_call: TRBV5-6
j_call: TRBJ2-7
cdr3_aa: CASSLTGGEQYF

v_call: TRBV2
j_call: TRBJ1-2
cdr3_aa: CASSDRGPGDYGYTF

v_call: TRBV10-3
j_call: TRBJ2-1
cdr3_aa: CAISESAARNEQFF

v_call: TRBV13
j_call: TRBJ2-3
cdr3_aa: CASRQRASTDTQYF

v_call: TRBV7-2
j_call: TRBJ2-3
cdr3_aa: CASSLEVRSTDTQYF

v_call: TRBV7-2
j_call: TRBJ1-4
cdr3_aa: CASSPGQGGEKLFF

v_call: TRBV6-5
j_call: TRBJ2-3
cdr3_aa: CASSYVGTTKDTQYF